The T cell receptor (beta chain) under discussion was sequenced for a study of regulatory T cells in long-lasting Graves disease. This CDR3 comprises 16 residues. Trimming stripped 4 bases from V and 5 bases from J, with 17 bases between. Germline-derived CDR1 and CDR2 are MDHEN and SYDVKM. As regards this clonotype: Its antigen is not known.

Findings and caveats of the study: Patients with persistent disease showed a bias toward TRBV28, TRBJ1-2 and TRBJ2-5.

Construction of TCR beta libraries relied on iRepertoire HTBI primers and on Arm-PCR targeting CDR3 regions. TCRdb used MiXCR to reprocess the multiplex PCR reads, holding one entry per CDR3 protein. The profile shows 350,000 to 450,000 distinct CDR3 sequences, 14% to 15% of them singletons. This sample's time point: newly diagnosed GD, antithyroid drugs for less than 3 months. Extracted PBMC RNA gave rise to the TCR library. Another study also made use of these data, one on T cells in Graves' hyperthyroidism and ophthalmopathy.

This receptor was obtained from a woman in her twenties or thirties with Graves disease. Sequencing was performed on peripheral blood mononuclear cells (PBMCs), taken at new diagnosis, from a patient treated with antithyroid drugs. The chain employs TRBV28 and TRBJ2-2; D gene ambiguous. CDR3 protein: CASSSSRVKKTGELFF. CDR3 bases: TGTGCCAGCAGTTCGTCTCGGGTGAAGAAGACCGGGGAGCTGTTTTTT.